Listed below are T cell receptor beta chains from one sample, sequenced in a study of CD8+CD57+ T cells in acquired aplastic anemia. TCRdb re-called the reads with MiXCR, one entry per CDR3 protein. The top ten clones hold 0.8% to 0.85% of a sample with hundreds of thousands of distinct CDR3 sequences, under 40% of them seen once. Sequencing was done on a sample of sorted CD4+, CD8+, or CD8+CD57+ T cells (not recorded which) from PBMCs. These receptors all come from a human donor with aplastic anemia. Both conserved end residues are part of each CDR3. A D gene is named only where the DNA matches it firmly. Clone size is stated in some rows and not others, as once, few, many or a class when expanded.

DNA: TGTGCCAGCAGCTCGCCCGGCCACCAAGAGACCCAGTACTTC
CDR3: CASSSPGHQETQYF
size: -
D: -
J: TRBJ2-5
V: TRBV7-9

DNA: TGCAGTGCTAGTGCCGGGCCAGGCGACAATCAGCCCCAGCATTTT
CDR3: CSASAGPGDNQPQHF
size: many
D: -
J: TRBJ1-5
V: TRBV20-1

DNA: TGCGCCAGCAGCTTGGGGTTCGGCGGAGCCTACGAGCAGTACTTC
CDR3: CASSLGFGGAYEQYF
size: -
D: -
J: TRBJ2-7
V: TRBV5-1

DNA: TGTGCCAGCTCACAAGGGGGCACGAACACTGAAGCTTTCTTT
CDR3: CASSQGGTNTEAFF
size: -
D: TRBD1
J: TRBJ1-1
V: TRBV18

DNA: TGTGCCAGCAGTTTAATTGCGACAGGGCTTCGCACAGATACGCAGTATTTT
CDR3: CASSLIATGLRTDTQYF
size: -
D: TRBD1
J: TRBJ2-3
V: TRBV12-3/TRBV12-4

DNA: TGCAGTGCTAGTGAACGGGCAGCAACTAATGAAAAACTGTTTTTT
CDR3: CSASERAATNEKLFF
size: few
D: -
J: TRBJ1-4
V: TRBV20-1

DNA: TGTGCCAGTAGTACACAGGGGTCCCAAAAACTGTTTTTT
CDR3: CASSTQGSQKLFF
size: many
D: TRBD1
J: TRBJ1-4
V: TRBV19

DNA: TGTGCCAGCAGCTTAGCGGCATCGGGTACCCAGTACTTC
CDR3: CASSLAASGTQYF
size: many
D: -
J: TRBJ2-5
V: TRBV7-9

DNA: TGCAGCGTCGCCGGGACAGAACCCTATGGCTACACCTTC
CDR3: CSVAGTEPYGYTF
size: many
D: TRBD1
J: TRBJ1-2
V: TRBV29-1

DNA: TGTGCCACCAGCAGGATCCGATTTTTTGCCGGGACAGGGATCTACAATGAGCAGTTCTTC
CDR3: CATSRIRFFAGTGIYNEQFF
size: few
D: TRBD1
J: TRBJ2-1
V: TRBV15

DNA: TGTGCCAGCAGTTCCGGTGGACTAGCGGGAGCAGAGACCCAGTACTTC
CDR3: CASSSGGLAGAETQYF
size: few
D: TRBD2
J: TRBJ2-5
V: TRBV6-6

DNA: TGTGCCAGCAGTGGGACACAAGGAAACACCATATATTTT
CDR3: CASSGTQGNTIYF
size: few
D: -
J: TRBJ1-3
V: TRBV27

DNA: TGTGCCAGCAGTACCAACCGGGACCCCCGCGAGACCCAGTACTTC
CDR3: CASSTNRDPRETQYF
size: many
D: -
J: TRBJ2-5
V: TRBV12-3/TRBV12-4

DNA: TGTGCCATCACTAGGACAGAGCAAGAGACCCAGTACTTC
CDR3: CAITRTEQETQYF
size: -
D: -
J: TRBJ2-5
V: TRBV10-3